This entry lists 13 T cell receptor beta chains sequenced from one sample in a study of CD8 T cells in Susac syndrome. After extraction with the RNeasy kit, roughly 0.5 to 1 ug of the RNA was reverse transcribed using random hexamers. TCRdb itself ran the immunoSEQ multiplex PCR reads through MiXCR, one entry per CDR3 protein. There are roughly 300,000 distinct CDR3 sequences in the sample; about 85% occur only once, and approximately 0.11% lies in the top ten. The sequenced sample was CD8+ T cells from PBMCs. The origin of the receptors is a human donor with multiple sclerosis.

The chain is built from TRBV20-1 and TRBJ2-7; a weak D match, TRBD1 (6 bases). CDR3 size: 16 residues. The germline V gene encodes CDR1 DFQATT and CDR2 SNEGSKA (reference sequence). V lost 1 base, J lost 4 bases, and 20 bases lay in between. Here the CDR3 DNA reads TGCAGTGCTAGAGGAGGACAGACAACCTCTCTTTACGAGCAGTACTTC. Protein: CSARGGQTTSLYEQYF.

The rearrangement uses TRBV5-4 and TRBJ1-4, with no clear D. V was trimmed by 0 bases and J by 5 bases, leaving 5 bases between them. Germline V lookup: CDR1 SGHNT, CDR2 YYREEE (reference sequence). The CDR3 loop spans 13 amino acids. The CDR3 nucleotides are TGTGCCAGCAGCTTGGAAGTCAATGAAAAACTGTTTTTT. This encodes CASSLEVNEKLFF.

This clonotype was seen just once. The rearrangement uses TRBV10-3 and TRBJ2-1; 8 bases map to TRBD1. Germline V gene sequence: CDR1 ENHRY, CDR2 SYGVKD. The CDR3 has 15 amino acids. With 4 bases clipped from V and 5 bases from J, the junction kept 7 bases outside the gene matches. Written as DNA, the CDR3 is TGTGCCATCAGTGGGAAGGACAGGGCAAACAATGAGCAGTTCTTC. This gives the protein CAISGKDRANNEQFF.

The rearrangement links TRBV12-3 or TRBV12-4 to TRBJ1-5; D uncertain. With 7 bases removed from V and 0 bases from J, the gap between germline ends came to 13 bases. The CDR3 is 15 amino acids. CDR3: CASTGGLYSNQPQHF. The CDR3 region has the DNA TGTGCCAGCACTGGAGGGCTATATAGCAATCAGCCCCAGCATTTT.

V gene TRBV20-1 combines with J gene TRBJ2-7, with D hard to call. The V gene lost 4 bases and the J gene lost 4 bases, with 17 bases spanning the gap. Germline V lookup: CDR1 DFQATT, CDR2 SNEGSKA (reference sequence). This CDR3 is built from 14 residues. CDR3 residues: CSATDRKEEYEQYF. The CDR3 nucleotides are TGCAGTGCTACGGACCGCAAAGAGGAGTACGAGCAGTACTTC.

CDR3 region: CASSTGQGYYNEQFF. Written as DNA, the CDR3 is TGTGCCAGCAGTACGGGACAGGGTTACTACAATGAGCAGTTCTTC. The rearrangement links TRBV27 to TRBJ2-1, with 9 bases that match TRBD1. The V gene's germline CDR1 is MNHEY and CDR2 SMNVEV (reference sequence). With 5 bases clipped from V and 3 bases from J, the junction kept 5 bases outside the gene matches. The CDR3 totals 15 residues.

V and J are TRBV4-1 and TRBJ2-7; either TRBD1 or TRBD2 may fit D (6 bases each). Per germline, CDR1 MGHRA and CDR2 YSYEKL. The CDR3 loop spans 15 amino acids. V shed 1 base and J shed 4 bases, with 14 bases lying between them. The CDR3 loop is CASSQVSRGRYEQYF. CDR3 DNA: TGCGCCAGCAGCCAAGTCTCCCGGGGGCGGTACGAGCAGTACTTC.

The gene calls are TRBV5-5 and TRBJ2-3, with D unresolved. Trimming shortened V by 4 bases and J by 6 bases, and 18 bases separated the two germline ends. This CDR3 region has 15 residues. Germline CDR1 and CDR2: SGHKS and YYEKEE (reference sequence). The CDR3, as DNA: TGTGCCAGCAGCACCTTTGGACGGGTGGGCGATACGCAGTATTTT. Protein product: CASSTFGRVGDTQYF.

This rearrangement joins TRBV23-1 to TRBJ2-5; D might be TRBD2 (5 bases). TRBV23-1 is sorted into the ORF group, with uncertain function. The V end was cut by 0 bases, the J end by 1 base, with 18 bases between. CDR3 length equals 18 residues. CDR3 amino acids: CASSQSLRAAAPQETQYF. CDR3 in DNA: TGCGCCAGCAGTCAATCGCTGAGGGCCGCGGCCCCCCAAGAGACCCAGTACTTC.

The genes are TRBV7-9 and TRBJ2-1; 9 bases match TRBD2. CDR3 length equals 15 residues. J lost 4 bases, V lost 3 bases, and 4 bases had no gene match. Germline CDR1 reads SEHNR; CDR2 reads FQNEAQ (reference sequence). The CDR3 loop is CASSFLSGSYNEQFF. The CDR3 DNA sequence: TGTGCCAGCAGCTTTCTTAGCGGGAGTTACAATGAGCAGTTCTTC.

V usage is TRBV11-2 and J usage is TRBJ2-7; TRBD2 matches 9 bases. There are 14 residues in the CDR3. After removal of 3 bases from V and 6 bases from J, the junction contained 6 bases not matched to a gene. CDR1 and CDR2 (germline): SGHAT, FQNNGV. CDR3 region: CASSFGAGGSEQYF. CDR3 DNA sequence: TGTGCCAGCAGCTTCGGAGCGGGAGGCTCCGAGCAGTACTTC.

The CDR3 nucleotides are TGTGCCAGCGGATTACAGGGGTATAGCAATCAGCCCCAGCATTTT. Translation: CASGLQGYSNQPQHF. The gene calls are TRBV27 and TRBJ1-5; 7 bases agree with TRBD1. This CDR3 contains 15 residues. With V trimmed by 8 bases and J by 0 bases, 7 bases remained unmatched. Germline CDR1 reads MNHEY; CDR2 reads SMNVEV (reference sequence).

The chain uses TRBV20-1 and TRBJ1-1; 10 bases align to TRBD1. The CDR3 has 14 amino acids. V gave up 0 bases and J gave up 9 bases; unmatched junction bases: 7. Germline V lookup: CDR1 DFQATT, CDR2 SNEGSKA (reference sequence). The CDR3 coding sequence is TGCAGTGCTAGAGAGGGGGACAGGGGACGACAAGCTTTCTTT. Residues: CSAREGDRGRQAFF.